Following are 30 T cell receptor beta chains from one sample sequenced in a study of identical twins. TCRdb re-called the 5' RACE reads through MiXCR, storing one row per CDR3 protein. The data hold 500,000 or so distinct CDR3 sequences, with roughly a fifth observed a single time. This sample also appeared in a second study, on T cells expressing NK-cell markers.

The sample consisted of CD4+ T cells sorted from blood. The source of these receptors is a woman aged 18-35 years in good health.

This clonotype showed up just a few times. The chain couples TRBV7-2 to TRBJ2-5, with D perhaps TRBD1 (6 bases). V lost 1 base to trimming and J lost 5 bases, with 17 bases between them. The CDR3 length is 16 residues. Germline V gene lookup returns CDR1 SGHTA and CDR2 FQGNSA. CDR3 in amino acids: CASSLVRTVLEETQYF. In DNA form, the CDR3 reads TGTGCCAGCAGCTTAGTGAGGACAGTACTCGAGGAGACCCAGTACTTC. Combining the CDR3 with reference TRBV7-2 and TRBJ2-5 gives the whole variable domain GAGVSQSPSNKVTEKGKDVELRCDPISGHTALYWYRQSLGQGLEFLIYFQGNSAPDKSGLPSDRFSAERTGGSVSTLTIQRTQQEDSAVYLCASSLVRTVLEETQYFGPGTRLLVL.

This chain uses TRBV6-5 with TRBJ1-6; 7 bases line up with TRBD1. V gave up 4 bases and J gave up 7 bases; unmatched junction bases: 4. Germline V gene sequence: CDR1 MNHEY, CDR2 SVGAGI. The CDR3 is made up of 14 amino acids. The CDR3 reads CASSSGQSNSPLHF. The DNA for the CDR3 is TGTGCCAGCAGTTCGGGACAGTCGAATTCACCCCTCCACTTT.

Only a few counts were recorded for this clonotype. This chain's CDR3 is CSARDPSGRSQETQYF. The DNA of the CDR3 is TGCAGTGCTAGAGATCCCTCCGGACGTTCCCAAGAGACCCAGTACTTC. This chain links TRBV20-1 with TRBJ2-5; no clear D. This CDR3 region has 16 residues. Germline CDR1 and CDR2: DFQATT and SNEGSKA (reference sequence). V dropped 0 bases and J dropped 1 base, with 15 bases sitting between them.

CDR3 sequence (DNA): TGTGCCAGCAGTTACGTGGAGGGTGAGCAGTTCTTC. This encodes CASSYVEGEQFF. This chain joins TRBV6-6 and TRBJ2-1, with D tentatively TRBD2 (6 bases). V gave up 2 bases and J gave up 9 bases, with 8 bases separating them. CDR1 is MNHNY and CDR2 is SVGAGI in the germline V gene (reference sequence). The CDR3 is 12 amino acids.

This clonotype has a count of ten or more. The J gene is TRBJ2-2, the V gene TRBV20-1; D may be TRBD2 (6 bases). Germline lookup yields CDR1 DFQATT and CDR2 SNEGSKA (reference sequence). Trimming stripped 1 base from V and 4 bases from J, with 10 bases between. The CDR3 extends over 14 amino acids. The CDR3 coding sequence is TGCAGTGCTAGAGCGGGAGAGGGCACCGGGGAGCTGTTTTTT. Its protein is CSARAGEGTGELFF.

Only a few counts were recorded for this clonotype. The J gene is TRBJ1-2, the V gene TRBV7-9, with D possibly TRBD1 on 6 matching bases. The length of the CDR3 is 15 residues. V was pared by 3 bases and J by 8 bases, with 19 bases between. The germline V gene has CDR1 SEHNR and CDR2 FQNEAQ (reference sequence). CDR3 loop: CASSFAPTGTGGYTF. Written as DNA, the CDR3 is TGTGCCAGCAGCTTTGCCCCTACAGGGACCGGCGGCTACACCTTC.

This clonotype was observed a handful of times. The chain's CDR3 is CSARPTSGKPNEQFF. The DNA of the CDR3 is TGCAGTGCTAGACCGACTAGCGGGAAGCCCAATGAGCAGTTCTTC. This chain joins TRBV20-1 and TRBJ2-1, with 11 bases identical to TRBD2. The germline V gene encodes CDR1 DFQATT and CDR2 SNEGSKA (reference sequence). The CDR3 runs to 15 residues. V trimming: 2 bases; J trimming: 6 bases; junction bases outside the gene matches: 6.

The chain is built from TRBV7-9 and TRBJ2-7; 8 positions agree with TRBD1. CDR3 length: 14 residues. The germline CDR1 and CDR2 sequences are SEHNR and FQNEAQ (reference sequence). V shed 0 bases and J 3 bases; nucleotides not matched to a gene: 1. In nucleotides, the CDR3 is TGTGCCAGCAGCTTAGCTGGGACAGGCTACGAGCAGTACTTC. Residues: CASSLAGTGYEQYF.

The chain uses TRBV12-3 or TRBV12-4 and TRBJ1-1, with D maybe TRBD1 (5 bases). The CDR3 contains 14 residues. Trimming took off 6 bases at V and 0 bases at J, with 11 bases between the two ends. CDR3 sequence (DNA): TGTGCCAGCAGGGTGGGGACCCTGAACACTGAAGCTTTCTTT. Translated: CASRVGTLNTEAFF.

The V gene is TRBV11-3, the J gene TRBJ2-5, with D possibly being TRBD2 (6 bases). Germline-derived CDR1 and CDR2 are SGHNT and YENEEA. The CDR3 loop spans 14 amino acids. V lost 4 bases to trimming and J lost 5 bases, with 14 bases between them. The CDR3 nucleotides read TGTGCCAGCAGCTCGACTAGTAAGGCGGAGACCCAGTACTTC. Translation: CASSSTSKAETQYF. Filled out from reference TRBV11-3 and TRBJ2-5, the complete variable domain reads EAGVVQSPRYKIIEKKQPVAFWCNPISGHNTLYWYLQNLGQGPELLIRYENEEAVDDSQLPKDRFSAERLKGVDSTLKIQPAELGDSAVYLCASSSTSKAETQYFGPGTRLLVL.

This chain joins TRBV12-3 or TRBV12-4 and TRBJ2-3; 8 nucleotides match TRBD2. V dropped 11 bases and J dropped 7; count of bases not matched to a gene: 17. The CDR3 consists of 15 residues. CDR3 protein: CARGGGGPCTHTQYF. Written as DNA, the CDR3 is TGTGCCCGGGGGGGAGGCGGGCCGTGCACTCATACGCAGTATTTT.

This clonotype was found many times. CDR3 protein: CSASSGTSGYNEQFF. CDR3 nucleotides: TGCAGTGCTTCCTCCGGGACTAGCGGCTACAATGAGCAGTTCTTC. The V call is TRBV20-1, the J call TRBJ2-1; 11 bases align to TRBD2. The CDR3 contains 15 residues. Germline V gene data show CDR1 as DFQATT and CDR2 as SNEGSKA (reference sequence). The J segment lost 3 bases and the V segment lost 5 bases, leaving 6 bases of the junction unmatched.

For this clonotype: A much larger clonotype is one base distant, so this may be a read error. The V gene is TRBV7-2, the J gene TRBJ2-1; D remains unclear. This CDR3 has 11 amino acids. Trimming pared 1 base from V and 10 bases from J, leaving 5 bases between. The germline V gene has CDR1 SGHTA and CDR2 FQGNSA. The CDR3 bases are TGTGCCAGCAGCTTAGTCTGCGAGCAGTTCTTC. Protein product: CASSLVCEQFF.

CDR3 nucleotide sequence: TGTGCCAGCAGCGGGGAGGGGGATGAGCAGTTCTTC. Protein: CASSGEGDEQFF. The V call is TRBV9, the J call TRBJ2-1; D perhaps matches TRBD2 (7 bases). The CDR3 runs to 12 residues. The germline gives CDR1 SGDLS, CDR2 YYNGEE. V was pared by 3 bases and J by 8 bases, with 9 bases between.

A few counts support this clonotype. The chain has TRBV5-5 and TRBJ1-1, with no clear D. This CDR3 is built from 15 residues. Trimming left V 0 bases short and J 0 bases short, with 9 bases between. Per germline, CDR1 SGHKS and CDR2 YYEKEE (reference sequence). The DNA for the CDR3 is TGTGCCAGCAGCTTGGGGGTCCCAATGAACACTGAAGCTTTCTTT. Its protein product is CASSLGVPMNTEAFF.

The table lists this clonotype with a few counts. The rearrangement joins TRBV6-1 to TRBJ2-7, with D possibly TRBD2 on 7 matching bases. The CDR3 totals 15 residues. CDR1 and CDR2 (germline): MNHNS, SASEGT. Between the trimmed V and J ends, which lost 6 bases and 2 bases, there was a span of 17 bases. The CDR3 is CASRAKGGTTYEQYF. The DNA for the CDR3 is TGTGCCAGCAGAGCAAAGGGGGGGACAACCTACGAGCAGTACTTC.

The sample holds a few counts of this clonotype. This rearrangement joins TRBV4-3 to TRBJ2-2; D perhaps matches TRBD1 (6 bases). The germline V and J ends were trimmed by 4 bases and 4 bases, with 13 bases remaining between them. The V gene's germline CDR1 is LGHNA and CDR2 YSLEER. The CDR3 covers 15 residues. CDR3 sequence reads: CASSLEQGLTGELFF. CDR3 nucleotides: TGCGCCAGCAGCCTGGAACAGGGTCTCACCGGGGAGCTGTTTTTT.

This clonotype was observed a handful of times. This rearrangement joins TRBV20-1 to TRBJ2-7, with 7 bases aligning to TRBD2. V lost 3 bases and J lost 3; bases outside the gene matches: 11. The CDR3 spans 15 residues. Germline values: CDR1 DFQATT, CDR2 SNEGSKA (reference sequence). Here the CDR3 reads CSARAGGLDLYEQYF. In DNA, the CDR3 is TGCAGTGCTAGGGCAGGAGGACTAGATCTCTACGAGCAGTACTTC.

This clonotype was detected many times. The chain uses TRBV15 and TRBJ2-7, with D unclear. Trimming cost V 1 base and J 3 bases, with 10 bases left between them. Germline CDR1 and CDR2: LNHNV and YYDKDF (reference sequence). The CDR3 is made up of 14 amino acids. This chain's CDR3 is CATSRVLSSYEQYF. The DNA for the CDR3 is TGTGCCACCAGCAGAGTTTTGTCCAGCTACGAGCAGTACTTC.

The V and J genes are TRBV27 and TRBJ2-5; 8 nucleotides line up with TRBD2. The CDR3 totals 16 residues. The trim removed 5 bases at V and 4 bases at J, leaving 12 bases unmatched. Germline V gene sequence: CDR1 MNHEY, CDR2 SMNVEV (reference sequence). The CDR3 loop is CASSPRRSGRGETQYF. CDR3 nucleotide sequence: TGTGCCAGCAGTCCTCGGAGGAGCGGGAGAGGAGAGACCCAGTACTTC.

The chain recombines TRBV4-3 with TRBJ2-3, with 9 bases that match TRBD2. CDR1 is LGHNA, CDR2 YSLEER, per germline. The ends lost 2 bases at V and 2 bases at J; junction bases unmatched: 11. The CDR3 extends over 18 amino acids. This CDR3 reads CASSQIAASGTFTDTQYF. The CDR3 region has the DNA TGCGCCAGCAGCCAAATCGCGGCTAGCGGGACCTTCACAGATACGCAGTATTTT.

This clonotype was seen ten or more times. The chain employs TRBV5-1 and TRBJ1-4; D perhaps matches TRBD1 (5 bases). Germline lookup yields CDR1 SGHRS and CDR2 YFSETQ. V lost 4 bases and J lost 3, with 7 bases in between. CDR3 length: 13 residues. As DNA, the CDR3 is TGCGCCAGCAGCCAAGGGGCTAATGAAAAACTGTTTTTT. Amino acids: CASSQGANEKLFF. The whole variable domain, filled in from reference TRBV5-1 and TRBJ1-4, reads KAGVTQTPRYLIKTRGQQVTLSCSPISGHRSVSWYQQTPGQGLQFLFEYFSETQRNKGNFPGRFSGRQFSNSRSEMNVSTLELGDSALYLCASSQGANEKLFFGSGTQLSVL.

The CDR3 nucleotides read TGTGCCAGCTCCACGCAGGCCGGAGAACCAGATACGCAGTATTTT. Residues: CASSTQAGEPDTQYF. The chain joins TRBV3-1 to TRBJ2-3; no clear D. Germline V gene lookup returns CDR1 LGHDT and CDR2 YNNKEL (reference sequence). Trimming took 8 bases from V and 4 from J, leaving 19 bases between them. The CDR3 has 15 amino acids.

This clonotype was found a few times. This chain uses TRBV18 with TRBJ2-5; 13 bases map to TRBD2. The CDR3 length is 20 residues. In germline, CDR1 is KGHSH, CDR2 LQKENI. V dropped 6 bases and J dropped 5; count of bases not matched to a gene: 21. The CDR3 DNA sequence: TGTGCCAGCTCGCGGGAGCGGACTAGCGGGAGTAGAGCCTCGCTGGAGACCCAGTACTTC. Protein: CASSRERTSGSRASLETQYF.

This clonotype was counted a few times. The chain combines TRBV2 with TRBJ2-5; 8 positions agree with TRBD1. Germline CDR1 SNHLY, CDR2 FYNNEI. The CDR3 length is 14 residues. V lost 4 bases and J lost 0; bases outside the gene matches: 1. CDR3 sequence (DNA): TGTGCCAGCAGTGGGGACAGGTACCAAGAGACCCAGTACTTC. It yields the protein CASSGDRYQETQYF.

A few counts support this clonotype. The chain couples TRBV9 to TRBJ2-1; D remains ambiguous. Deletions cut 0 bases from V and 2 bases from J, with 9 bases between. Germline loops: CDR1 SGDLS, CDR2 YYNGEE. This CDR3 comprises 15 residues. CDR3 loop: CASSVEPQAYNEQFF. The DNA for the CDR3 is TGTGCCAGCAGCGTAGAACCCCAGGCCTACAATGAGCAGTTCTTC.

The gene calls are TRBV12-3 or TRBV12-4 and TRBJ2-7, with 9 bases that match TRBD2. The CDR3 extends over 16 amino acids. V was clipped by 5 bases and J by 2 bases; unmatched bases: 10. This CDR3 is CASSPRGLAMAYEQYF. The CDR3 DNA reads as TGTGCCAGCAGTCCGCGTGGACTAGCGATGGCCTACGAGCAGTACTTC.

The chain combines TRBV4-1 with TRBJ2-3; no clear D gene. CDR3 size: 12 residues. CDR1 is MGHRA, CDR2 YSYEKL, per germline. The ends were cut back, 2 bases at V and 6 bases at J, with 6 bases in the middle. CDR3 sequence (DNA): TGCGCCAGCAGCCAAAATGACGATACGCAGTATTTT. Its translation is CASSQNDDTQYF.

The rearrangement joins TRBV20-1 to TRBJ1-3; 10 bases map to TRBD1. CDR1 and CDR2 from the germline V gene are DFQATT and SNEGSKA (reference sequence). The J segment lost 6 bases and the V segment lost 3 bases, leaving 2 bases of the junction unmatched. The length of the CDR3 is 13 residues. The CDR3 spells CSARGTGVNTIYF. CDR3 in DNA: TGCAGTGCTAGGGGGACAGGGGTAAACACCATATATTTT.

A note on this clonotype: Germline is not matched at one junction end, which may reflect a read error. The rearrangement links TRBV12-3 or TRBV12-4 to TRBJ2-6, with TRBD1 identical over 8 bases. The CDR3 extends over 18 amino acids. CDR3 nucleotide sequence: TGTGCCTGCAGATACAACAGGGGGACCAGCTCTGGGGCCAACGTCCTGACTTTC. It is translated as CACRYNRGTSSGANVLTF.